The 2 T cell receptor beta chains reported below all come from one sample, sequenced in a study of long-term antiretroviral therapy in people with HIV. Survey level was the resolution at which the v3.0 immunoSEQ assay ran. Repertoires were generated with immunoSEQ multiplex PCR, while TCRdb's copy carries only in-frame clones and drops some. The table records 15,000 to 20,000 clones, around 85% of them present only once. This sample comprised unsorted PBMCs, obtained just before starting antiretroviral therapy. The receptors here all came from a man in his forties with HIV.

The rearrangement links TRBV5-1 to TRBJ2-2; D perhaps matches TRBD2 (6 bases). The V gene lost 4 bases and the J gene lost 6 bases, with 16 bases spanning the gap. The CDR3 contains 15 residues. CDR1 is SGHRS and CDR2 is YFSETQ in the germline V gene. CDR3 sequence: CASSAVNGRPGELFF. CDR3 DNA sequence: TGCGCCAGCAGCGCGGTTAACGGGAGACCCGGGGAGCTGTTTTTT. The whole variable domain, filled in from reference TRBV5-1 and TRBJ2-2, reads KAGVTQTPRYLIKTRGQQVTLSCSPISGHRSVSWYQQTPGQGLQFLFEYFSETQRNKGNFPGRFSGRQFSNSRSEMNVSTLELGDSALYLCASSAVNGRPGELFFGEGSRLTVL.

This chain connects TRBV15 to TRBJ1-4, with 7 bases matching TRBD1. With V trimmed by 5 bases and J by 6 bases, 12 bases remained unmatched. The germline V gene encodes CDR1 LNHNV and CDR2 YYDKDF (reference sequence). This CDR3 is 16 amino acids long. The CDR3 DNA follows: TGTGCCACCAGCGCAGGAAGTACAGGGGATTATGAAAAACTGTTTTTT. As protein: CATSAGSTGDYEKLFF.